This T cell receptor beta chain appears in the sequencing data of a study of blood T cells in healthy people across ages. Of note for this clonotype: No antigen is known for it.

Broader study findings: Unknown donor CMV status possibly confounded expanded clonotype changes. Using unsorted PBMCs precluded a conclusive naive versus antigen-experienced comparison.

Using a J-beta primer mix together with a sample-barcoded 5' primer, a second PCR was run for roughly 6 to 12 cycles. The template-switch adaptor was a 5' adaptor with 12 random nucleotides. It tagged each cDNA molecule. A single record per CDR3 protein comes from TCRdb applying MiXCR to the 5' RACE reads. The sample yields 550,000 to 750,000 distinct CDR3 sequences, around 21% seen once. The germline V gene has CDR1 ENHRY and CDR2 SYGVKD. Deletions cut 8 bases from V and 0 bases from J, with 11 bases between. This CDR3 has 14 amino acids. Material: blood. The receptor was isolated from a man between 65 and 85 years old in good health. The J gene is TRBJ2-1, the V gene TRBV10-3, with a possible D match to TRBD1 (6 bases). CDR3 coding DNA: TGTGCCATCCGGGACATTAGCTCCTACAATGAGCAGTTCTTC. This encodes CAIRDISSYNEQFF.